This TCR beta chain appears in the sequencing data of a study of T cells in Graves' hyperthyroidism and ophthalmopathy. Study summary: Peripheral blood was taken when the disease was first diagnosed, before any treatment began. Study findings and constraints: Ophthalmopathy was predicted by the model a median of roughly 6.7 months ahead of onset.

Stable disease denoted Graves' hyperthyroidism without ophthalmopathy progression within 18 months. Based on clinical symptoms, serum thyroxine and TRAb, thyroid ultrasound and orbital computed tomography, diagnoses were reached. This clonotype has a single count. Antigen unknown. This may arise from a read error, as a much more abundant clone is one base away. Since the CDR3 does not end with the conserved phenylalanine or tryptophan, this likely comes from a read error. TCR beta CDR3 regions were amplified from RNA. First-round RT-PCR with HTBI primers amplified the TCR CDR3 region. MiXCR, run by TCRdb on the multiplex PCR reads, gives a single entry per CDR3 protein. The sample lists over 700,000 distinct CDR3 sequences, 38% occurring once. This clonotype originated in a man between 18 and 29 years old with Graves' hyperthyroidism. The sample taken for sequencing was blood.

The CDR3 nucleotides are TGTGCCAGCAGTGGCGACAGGGGGCCGGGTGAGCAGTACCTC. As protein: CASSGDRGPGEQYL. The V call is TRBV2, the J call TRBJ2-7; 10 bases agree with TRBD1. The length of the CDR3 is 14 residues. CDR1 is SNHLY and CDR2 is FYNNEI in the germline V gene. V lost 4 bases to trimming and J lost 7 bases; unmatched junction nucleotides: 7.